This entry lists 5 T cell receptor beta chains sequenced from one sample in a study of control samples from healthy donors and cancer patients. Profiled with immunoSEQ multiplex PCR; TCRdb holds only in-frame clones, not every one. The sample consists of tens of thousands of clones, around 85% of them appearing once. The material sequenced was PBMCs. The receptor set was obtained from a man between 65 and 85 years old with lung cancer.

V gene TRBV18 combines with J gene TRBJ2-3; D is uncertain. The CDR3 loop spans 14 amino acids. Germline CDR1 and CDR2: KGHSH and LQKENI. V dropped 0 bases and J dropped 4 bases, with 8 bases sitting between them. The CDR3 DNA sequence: TGTGCCAGCTCACCACCCTCAAGCGCAGATACGCAGTATTTT. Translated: CASSPPSSADTQYF.

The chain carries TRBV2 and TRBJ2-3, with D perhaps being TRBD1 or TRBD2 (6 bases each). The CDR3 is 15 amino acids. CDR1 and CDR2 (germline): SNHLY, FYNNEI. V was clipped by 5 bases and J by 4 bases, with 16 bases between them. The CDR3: CASSFMGASADTQYF. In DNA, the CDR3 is TGTGCCAGCAGTTTCATGGGGGCTAGCGCAGATACGCAGTATTTT.

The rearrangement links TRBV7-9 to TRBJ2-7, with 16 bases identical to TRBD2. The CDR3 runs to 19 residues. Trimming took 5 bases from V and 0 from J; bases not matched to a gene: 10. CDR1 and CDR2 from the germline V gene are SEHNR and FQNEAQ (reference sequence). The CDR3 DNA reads TGTGCCAGCAGCCACCGTCCCGGGACTAGCGGGGGGGCCTCCTACGAGCAGTACTTC. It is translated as CASSHRPGTSGGASYEQYF.

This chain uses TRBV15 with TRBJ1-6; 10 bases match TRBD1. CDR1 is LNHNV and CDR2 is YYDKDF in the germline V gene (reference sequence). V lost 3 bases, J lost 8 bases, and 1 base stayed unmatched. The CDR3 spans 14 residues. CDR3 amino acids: CATSRDRGYSPLHF. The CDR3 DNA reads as TGTGCCACCAGCAGGGACAGGGGGTATTCACCCCTCCACTTT.

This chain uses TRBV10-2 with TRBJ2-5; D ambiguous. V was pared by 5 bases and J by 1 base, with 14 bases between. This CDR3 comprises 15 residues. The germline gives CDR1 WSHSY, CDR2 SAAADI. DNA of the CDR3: TGCGCCAGCAGTCGCCTTATCGGTTTCCAAGAGACCCAGTACTTC. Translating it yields CASSRLIGFQETQYF.